This paragraph covers one T cell receptor (beta chain) sequence. What it recognizes is unknown. This specimen belongs to a study of graft-versus-host responses after intestinal transplantation. Study summary: Each transplant was multivisceral, liver-intestinal, or isolated intestinal. Recipients across the board were started on anti-thymocyte globulin induction, then kept on tacrolimus and steroids for about three years.

Findings and caveats of the study: The marrow of recipients harbored GvH clones, and ileum or blood showed some of them first. Within the allografts of patients who had graft-donor T cell macrochimerism, graft-versus-host to host-versus-graft clonal ratios were high.

The CDR3 has 15 amino acids. Trimming took off 5 bases at V and 10 bases at J, with 23 bases between the two ends. The germline V gene has CDR1 MNHNS and CDR2 SASEGT. Here immunoSEQ multiplex PCR was the method, and the copy in TCRdb shows in-frame clones only, minus some. The data contain more than 80,000 clones, roughly 80% of them singletons. The source was unstimulated CD8+ T cells sorted from spleen or lymph node cells, collected before intestinal transplant. The rearrangement links TRBV6-1 to TRBJ1-1, with D perhaps matching TRBD1 (5 bases). The TCR was taken from a human donor who received an intestinal transplant. CDR3 residues: CASSPWDAELYRAFF. The DNA of the CDR3 is TGTGCCAGCAGTCCCTGGGACGCCGAGTTGTATCGAGCTTTCTTT.